This T cell receptor (beta chain) was observed in a study of T cell responses to AZD1222 COVID-19 vaccine. Findings and limits, study-wide: Increases in Spike-specific TCR breadth and depth were seen after two AZD1222 doses. The reported proportion of spike-specific TCRs targeting unmutated variant regions was nearly half.

Trimming shortened V by 0 bases and J by 7 bases, and 16 bases separated the two germline ends. This CDR3 is built from 16 residues. From germline, CDR1 is SGHDT and CDR2 YYEEEE. Details on this clone: What it binds is not known.

The data were produced by immunoSEQ multiplex PCR, yet TCRdb's version contains in-frame clones alone and is incomplete. The sample shows approximately 140,000 clones, roughly 92% of them seen only once. The starting material was peripheral blood, obtained 28 days after the second AZD1222 dose. This chain uses TRBV5-6 with TRBJ1-4; D is perhaps TRBD1 (5 bases). The receptor comes from an adult who received the AZD1222 COVID-19 vaccine. The CDR3 coding sequence is TGTGCCAGCAGCTTGGATGGGACGGAGTGGACTGAAAAACTGTTTTTT. This gives the protein CASSLDGTEWTEKLFF. Variable domain in full (rest from reference TRBV5-6 and TRBJ1-4): DAGVTQSPTHLIKTRGQQVTLRCSPKSGHDTVSWYQQALGQGPQFIFQYYEEEERQRGNFPDRFSGHQFPNYSSELNVNALLLGDSALYLCASSLDGTEWTEKLFFGSGTQLSVL.